These T cell receptor beta chains were read from a single sample in a study of beta chain features in type 1 diabetes. Generated by immunoSEQ multiplex PCR, the TCRdb table keeps only in-frame clones and is missing some. The data hold some 410,000 clones, with roughly 10% observed a single time. Source material: naive CD4+ T cells from blood. Every receptor here comes from a woman under 30 in good health. CDR3s include the opening cysteine and the closing phenylalanine or tryptophan. The D gene is left open where the match is weak. Expanded clones get a size class; other rows say once, few or many, or leave the size out.

cdr3_aa: CASSPSGSYNEQFF
cdr3_nt: TGTGCCAGCAGCCCTAGCGGGAGCTACAATGAGCAGTTCTTC
d_call: TRBD2
j_call: TRBJ2-1
v_call: TRBV7-2
clone_size: -

cdr3_aa: CASSPPDRGSTDTQYF
cdr3_nt: TGTGCCAGCTCACCACCGGACAGGGGTAGCACAGATACGCAGTATTTT
d_call: TRBD1
j_call: TRBJ2-3
v_call: TRBV18
clone_size: few

cdr3_aa: CASSPRTAGALGNTIYF
cdr3_nt: TGTGCCAGCAGCCCTAGAACCGCCGGGGCTCTTGGAAACACCATATATTTT
d_call: -
j_call: TRBJ1-3
v_call: TRBV9
clone_size: -

cdr3_aa: CASSPGQGAHEQYF
cdr3_nt: TGTGCCAGCAGTCCCGGGCAGGGGGCTCACGAGCAGTACTTC
d_call: -
j_call: TRBJ2-7
v_call: TRBV21-1
clone_size: -

cdr3_aa: CASSHPADTQYF
cdr3_nt: TGCGCCAGCAGCCACCCTGCAGATACGCAGTATTTT
d_call: -
j_call: TRBJ2-3
v_call: TRBV4-1
clone_size: few

cdr3_aa: CASSQDWRGSYNEQFF
cdr3_nt: TGCGCCAGCAGCCAAGATTGGAGGGGTTCCTACAATGAGCAGTTCTTC
d_call: -
j_call: TRBJ2-1
v_call: TRBV4-3
clone_size: -

cdr3_aa: CASSLVPRGNTDTQYF
cdr3_nt: TGTGCCAGCAGCTTAGTGCCCAGGGGGAACACAGATACGCAGTATTTT
d_call: TRBD1
j_call: TRBJ2-3
v_call: TRBV7-2
clone_size: few

cdr3_aa: CASSLGSQGSDTQYF
cdr3_nt: TGTGCCAGCAGCTTAGGGTCTCAGGGCTCAGATACGCAGTATTTT
d_call: -
j_call: TRBJ2-3
v_call: TRBV11-3
clone_size: few

cdr3_aa: CASSPIDMSIAQYF
cdr3_nt: TGCGCCAGCAGCCCGATTGACATGTCCATAGCCCAGTACTTC
d_call: -
j_call: TRBJ2-5
v_call: TRBV4-1
clone_size: few

cdr3_aa: CASSIARTGGETQYF
cdr3_nt: TGTGCCAGTAGTATAGCTCGGACAGGAGGAGAGACCCAGTACTTC
d_call: TRBD1
j_call: TRBJ2-5
v_call: TRBV19
clone_size: few

cdr3_aa: CASTLLRSGANVLTF
cdr3_nt: TGTGCCAGCACCCTACTGCGCTCTGGGGCCAACGTCCTGACTTTC
d_call: -
j_call: TRBJ2-6
v_call: TRBV2
clone_size: few

cdr3_aa: CSVVASGTYEQYF
cdr3_nt: TGCAGCGTTGTAGCGTCAGGGACCTACGAGCAGTACTTC
d_call: -
j_call: TRBJ2-7
v_call: TRBV29-1
clone_size: few

cdr3_aa: CAISGPQNYNEQFF
cdr3_nt: TGTGCCATCAGTGGACCCCAAAACTACAATGAGCAGTTCTTC
d_call: -
j_call: TRBJ2-1
v_call: TRBV10-3
clone_size: few

cdr3_aa: CSVCLAAGNTDTQYF
cdr3_nt: TGCAGCGTTTGCCTTGCAGCCGGAAACACAGATACGCAGTATTTT
d_call: -
j_call: TRBJ2-3
v_call: TRBV29-1
clone_size: few

cdr3_aa: CASSLGPDSPNEQFF
cdr3_nt: TGTGCCAGCAGCTTAGGTCCGGACAGCCCTAATGAGCAGTTCTTC
d_call: -
j_call: TRBJ2-1
v_call: TRBV7-2
clone_size: few